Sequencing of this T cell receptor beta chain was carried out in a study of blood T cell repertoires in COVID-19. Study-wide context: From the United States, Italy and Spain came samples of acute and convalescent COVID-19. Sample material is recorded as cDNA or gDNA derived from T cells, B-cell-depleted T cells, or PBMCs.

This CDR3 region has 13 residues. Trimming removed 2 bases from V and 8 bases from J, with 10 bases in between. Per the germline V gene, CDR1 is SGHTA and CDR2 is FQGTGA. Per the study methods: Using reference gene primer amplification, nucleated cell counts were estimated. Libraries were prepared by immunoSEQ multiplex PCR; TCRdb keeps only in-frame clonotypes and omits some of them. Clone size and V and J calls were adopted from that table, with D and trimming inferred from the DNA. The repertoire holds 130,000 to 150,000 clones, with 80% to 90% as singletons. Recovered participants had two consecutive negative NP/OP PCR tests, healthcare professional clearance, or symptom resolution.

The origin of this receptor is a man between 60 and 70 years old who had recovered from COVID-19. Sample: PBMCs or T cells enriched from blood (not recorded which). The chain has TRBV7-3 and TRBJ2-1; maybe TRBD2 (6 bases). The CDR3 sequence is CASSLGLRDEQFF. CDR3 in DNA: TGTGCCAGCAGCTTAGGACTACGCGATGAGCAGTTCTTC.